This TCR beta chain was captured in a study of blood T cell repertoires in COVID-19. The study recruited people aged about 18 to 95 years across 20 to 30 US areas. Assay used: immunoSEQ multiplex PCR; TCRdb lists only in-frame clones, some missing. Among about 270,000 clones, around 93% were seen once, and the ten largest hold around 2.8%. Germline CDR1 reads LGHNT; CDR2 reads FRNRAP. V was shortened by 2 bases and J by 6 bases, with 16 bases between the two germline ends. This CDR3 comprises 15 residues. The clonotype comes from a man aged 40-49 years who had been exposed to COVID-19. Source material: PBMCs or T cells enriched from blood (not recorded which). The chain has TRBV12-5 and TRBJ1-2, with a tentative D call TRBD1 (6 bases). This CDR3 reads CASGLFFGDTDGYTF. CDR3 coding DNA: TGTGCTAGTGGTTTGTTTTTTGGGGACACGGATGGCTACACCTTC.